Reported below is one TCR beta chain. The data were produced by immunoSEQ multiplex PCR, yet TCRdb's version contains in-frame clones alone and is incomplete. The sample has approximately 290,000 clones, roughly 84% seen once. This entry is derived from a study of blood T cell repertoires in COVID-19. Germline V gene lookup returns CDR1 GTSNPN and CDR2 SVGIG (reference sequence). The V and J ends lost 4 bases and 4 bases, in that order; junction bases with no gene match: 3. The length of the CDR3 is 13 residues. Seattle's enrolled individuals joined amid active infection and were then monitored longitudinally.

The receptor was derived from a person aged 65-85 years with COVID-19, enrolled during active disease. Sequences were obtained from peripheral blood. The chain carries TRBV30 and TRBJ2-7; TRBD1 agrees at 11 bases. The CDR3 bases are TGTGCCTGGACGGACAGGGGGCGGTACGAGCAGTACTTC. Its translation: CAWTDRGRYEQYF.